The clone carrying this T cell receptor beta chain was observed a few times. What it recognizes is unknown. The data belong to a study of T cell repertoires in cytomegalovirus infection. Study details: A matching HLA type, together with CMV infection, was signaled by public TCR beta signatures. Study-level findings and limits: Cumulative public TCR beta family frequency identified CMV carriers with the relevant HLA. Clonotypes of TCR beta that were HLA-C-restricted and CMV-specific dominated the ex vivo response.

V lost 0 bases and J lost 3, with 9 bases in between. This CDR3 is 14 amino acids long. Germline V gene data show CDR1 as MNHEY and CDR2 as SVGAGI. TCRdb used MiXCR to reprocess the reads, holding one entry per CDR3 protein. The table lists 450,000 to 550,000 distinct CDR3 sequences, more than 15% of them singletons. The sequencing input was CD8+ T cells from PBMCs. The rearrangement uses TRBV6-5 and TRBJ2-7; D is unresolved. This TCR was sampled from a human donor in good health (CMV status not recorded). Some clones in this sample may be carry-over from other donors' samples. The CDR3 loop reads CASSYSIGGYEQYF. DNA of the CDR3: TGTGCCAGCAGTTACTCGATTGGCGGCTACGAGCAGTACTTC.